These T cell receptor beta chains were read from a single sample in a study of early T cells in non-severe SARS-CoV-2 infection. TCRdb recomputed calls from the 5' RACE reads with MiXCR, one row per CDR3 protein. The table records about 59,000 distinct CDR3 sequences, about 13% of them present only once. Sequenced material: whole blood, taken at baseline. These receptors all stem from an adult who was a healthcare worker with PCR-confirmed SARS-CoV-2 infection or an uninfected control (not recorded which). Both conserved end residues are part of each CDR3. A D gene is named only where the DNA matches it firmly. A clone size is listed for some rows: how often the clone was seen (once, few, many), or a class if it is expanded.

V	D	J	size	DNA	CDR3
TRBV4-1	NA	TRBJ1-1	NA	TGCGCCAGCAGCCAAGGGTCTTCAGCTGAAGCTTTCTTT	CASSQGSSAEAFF
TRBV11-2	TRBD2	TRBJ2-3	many	TGTGCCAGCAGCGCACCGACTAGCGGGGGGGCCGGGCGCTATACGCAGTATTTT	CASSAPTSGGAGRYTQYF
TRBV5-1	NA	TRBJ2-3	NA	TGCGCCAGCAGCTACGGCACAGATACGCAGTATTTT	CASSYGTDTQYF
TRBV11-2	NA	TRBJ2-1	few	TGTGCCAGCAGCTCACCTAAGGGGGGCATTGAGCAGTTCTTC	CASSSPKGGIEQFF
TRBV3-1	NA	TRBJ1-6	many	TGTGCCAGCAGCCAACTCCGAGGCCTCTCCTATAATTCACCCCTCCACTTT	CASSQLRGLSYNSPLHF
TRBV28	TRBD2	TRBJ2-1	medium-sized	TGTGCCAGCAGTTTATTTAGCGGGATTCCCACCGGTGAGCAGTTCTTC	CASSLFSGIPTGEQFF
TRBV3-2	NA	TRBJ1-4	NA	TGTGCCAGCAGTTCCTCGGGACAGCCTAATGAAAAACTGTTTTTT	CASSSSGQPNEKLFF
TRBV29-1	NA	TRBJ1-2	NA	TGCAGCGTTGAAGATTTCGACTTACGTCGGACCTTC	CSVEDFDLRRTF
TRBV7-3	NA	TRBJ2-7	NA	TGTGCCAGCAGCCTCAGGGCCTCCTACGAGCAGTACTTC	CASSLRASYEQYF
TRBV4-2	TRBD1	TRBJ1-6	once	TGTGCCAGCAGACCCGGGACAGGGTATAATTCACCCCTCCACTTT	CASRPGTGYNSPLHF
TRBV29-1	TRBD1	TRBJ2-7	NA	TGCAGCGCTTACAGGGGGGCCTACGAGCAGTACTTC	CSAYRGAYEQYF
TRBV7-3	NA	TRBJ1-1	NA	TGTGCCAGCAGCATAGGGCACTCGAACACTGAAGCTTTCTTT	CASSIGHSNTEAFF
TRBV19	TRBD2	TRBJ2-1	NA	TGTGCCAGTAGTCGAACAGAACTAGCGGGGGGGTTCTACAATGAGCAGTTCTTC	CASSRTELAGGFYNEQFF
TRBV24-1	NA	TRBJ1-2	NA	TGTGCCACCAGTGACTCCGGACAGCTTTATGGCTACACCTTC	CATSDSGQLYGYTF
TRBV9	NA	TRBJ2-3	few	TGTGCCAGCAGCGCGGCGGGTAGAGATACGCAGTATTTT	CASSAAGRDTQYF
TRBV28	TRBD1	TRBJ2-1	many	TGTGCCAGCAGCCCGATAACAAGTTCGGGCACAGGGGAGAATGAGCAGTTCTTC	CASSPITSSGTGENEQFF
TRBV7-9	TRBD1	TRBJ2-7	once	TGTGCCAGCAGCCGTCTGACAGGGGGTAGGGGCGAGCAGTACTTC	CASSRLTGGRGEQYF
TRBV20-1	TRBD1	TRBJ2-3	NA	TGCAGTGCCACTCAGGGGGATAGACCAGATACGCAGTATTTT	CSATQGDRPDTQYF
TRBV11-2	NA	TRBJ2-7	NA	TGTGCCAGCAGCTCCGTTAAGGGTAACTTCACCGAGCAGTACTTC	CASSSVKGNFTEQYF
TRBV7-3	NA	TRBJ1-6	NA	TGTGCCAGCAGCCACTCAGGGATGGATTCACCCCTCCACTTT	CASSHSGMDSPLHF
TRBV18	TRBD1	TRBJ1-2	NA	TGTGCCAGCTCTCCGACAGGGGACTATGGCTACACCTTC	CASSPTGDYGYTF
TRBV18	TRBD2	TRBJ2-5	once	TGTGCCAGCTCACCATTACTAGCGGTAAAAGAGACCCAGTACTTC	CASSPLLAVKETQYF
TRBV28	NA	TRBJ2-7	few	TGTGCCAGTGGGGGGCTAGGGACGGATTCCTACGAGCAGTACTTC	CASGGLGTDSYEQYF
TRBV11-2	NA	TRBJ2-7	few	TGTGCCAGCAGTTCCGGGACCTCCTACGAGCAGTACTTC	CASSSGTSYEQYF
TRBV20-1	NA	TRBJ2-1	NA	TGCAGTGCCCCGATAGGGCGATTTGAGCAGTTCTTC	CSAPIGRFEQFF
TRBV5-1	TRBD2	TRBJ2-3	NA	TGCGCCAGAGACTCCGGGACTAGCGGGGGGCTGTCCACAGATACGCAGTATTTT	CARDSGTSGGLSTDTQYF
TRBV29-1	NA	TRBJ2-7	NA	TGCAGCGTTGGGGCCCCCTACGAGCAGTACTTC	CSVGAPYEQYF
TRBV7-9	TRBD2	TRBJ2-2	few	TGTGCCAGCAGCCCCAGTTCCCTGACTAGCATGAACACCGGGGAGCTGTTTTTT	CASSPSSLTSMNTGELFF
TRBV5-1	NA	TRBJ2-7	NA	TGCGCCAGCAGGCGGGACGTCAGCTCCTACGAGCAGTACTTC	CASRRDVSSYEQYF
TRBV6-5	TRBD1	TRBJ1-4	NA	TGTGCCAGCAGGCCACAGGGGGCGAGGAATGAAAAACTGTTTTTT	CASRPQGARNEKLFF
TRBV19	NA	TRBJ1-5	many	TGTGCCAGTGCGCCGCAGGGTGGTCAGCCCCAGCATTTT	CASAPQGGQPQHF
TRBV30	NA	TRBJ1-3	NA	TGTGCCTGGTCGACTGGGAACACCATATATTTT	CAWSTGNTIYF
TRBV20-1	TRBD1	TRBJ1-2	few	TGCAGTGCCTGGACAGGGCTGGACGGCTACACCTTC	CSAWTGLDGYTF
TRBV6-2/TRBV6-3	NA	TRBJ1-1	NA	TGTGCCAGCATCCCTGCCGCAGCCACTGAAGCTTTCTTT	CASIPAAATEAFF
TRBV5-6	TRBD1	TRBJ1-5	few	TGTGCCAGCAGCTTGCAAGGGGGCGGAGGCAATCAGCCCCAGCATTTT	CASSLQGGGGNQPQHF
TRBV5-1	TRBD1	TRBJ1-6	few	TGCGCCAGCAGCTTGGAACAGGGGGCGCATTCACCCCTCCACTTT	CASSLEQGAHSPLHF
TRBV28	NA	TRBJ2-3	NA	TGTGCCAGCAGTACGGACTCAACAGATACGCAGTATTTT	CASSTDSTDTQYF
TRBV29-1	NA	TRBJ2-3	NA	TGCAGCGTCGCTAGCGATCGCACAGATACGCAGTATTTT	CSVASDRTDTQYF
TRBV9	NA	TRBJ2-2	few	TGTGCCAGCAGCGTAGTCCTTGGCGGGGAGCTGTTTTTT	CASSVVLGGELFF
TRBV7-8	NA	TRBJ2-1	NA	TGTGCCAGCAGCCCCCAGGACCCGATTACAGATGAGCAGTTCTTC	CASSPQDPITDEQFF
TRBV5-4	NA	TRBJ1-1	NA	TGTGCCAGCAGCGAAGACAGGAACACTGAAGCTTTCTTT	CASSEDRNTEAFF